Following are 21 T cell receptor beta chains from one sample sequenced in a study of molecular identifiers for immune sequencing clone quantification. MiXCR, run by TCRdb on the PCR reads, gives a single entry per CDR3 protein. Among about half a million distinct CDR3 sequences listed, roughly 25% were seen once. Sequenced: naive CD8+ T cells from blood, with Jurkat cell RNA spiked in. Subset in this sample: FACS-sorted CD8+CD4-CCR7+CD45RA+ naive T cells. These receptors were taken from a human donor in good health. Some libraries in this study had Jurkat cell RNA spiked in.

Worth noting for this clonotype: Its ends do not fully match the called genes, so a read error is possible. The chain couples TRBV10-3 to TRBJ2-3; D may be TRBD1 (5 bases). The germline gives CDR1 ENHRY, CDR2 SYGVKD. The CDR3 is 15 residues long. This CDR3 reads CAISDLGRTTDAQYF. CDR3 DNA sequence: TGTGCCATCAGTGATCTGGGGCGGACCACAGATGCGCAGTATTTT.

The chain joins TRBV29-1 to TRBJ2-7; tentatively, D is TRBD2 (7 bases). V gave up 7 bases and J gave up 6 bases, with 22 bases separating them. CDR3 length equals 14 residues. The V gene's germline CDR1 is SQVTM and CDR2 ANQGSEA. CDR3 protein: CSALWGGQLGEQYF. As DNA, the CDR3 is TGCAGCGCACTGTGGGGGGGCCAACTGGGCGAGCAGTACTTC.

This clonotype was found many times. The V and J genes are TRBV27 and TRBJ2-7, with 7 bases that match TRBD2. J lost 0 bases, V lost 6 bases, and 2 bases had no gene match. CDR3 length: 13 residues. CDR1 is MNHEY and CDR2 is SMNVEV in the germline V gene (reference sequence). This CDR3 is CASRAGPSYEQYF. CDR3 bases: TGTGCCAGCAGAGCGGGACCCTCCTACGAGCAGTACTTC.

The sample holds many counts of this clonotype. The rearrangement links TRBV9 to TRBJ2-7; unclear D gene. V was trimmed by 4 bases and J by 0 bases, leaving 11 bases between them. CDR3 length: 14 amino acids. Germline V CDR1 and CDR2: SGDLS, YYNGEE. The CDR3 nucleotides are TGTGCCAGCAGCCCAGGCTGGGACTCCTACGAGCAGTACTTC. It specifies CASSPGWDSYEQYF.

This clonotype was counted ten times or more. The chain combines TRBV6-1 with TRBJ2-3; 7 bases are a match to TRBD1. The CDR3 runs 15 residues. In germline, CDR1 is MNHNS, CDR2 SASEGT. V dropped 6 bases and J dropped 3; count of bases not matched to a gene: 9. The CDR3 DNA sequence: TGTGCCAGCAGCCGACAGGGTCATTGGACAGATACGCAGTATTTT. Protein sequence: CASSRQGHWTDTQYF.

The table lists this clonotype with many counts. The rearrangement links TRBV6-5 to TRBJ2-7; TRBD1 is a possible D gene (5 bases). Germline CDR1 reads MNHEY; CDR2 reads SVGAGI. The V gene lost 8 bases and the J gene lost 2 bases, with 10 bases spanning the gap. The CDR3 consists of 12 residues. The CDR3 spells CASGMTAYEQYF. Here the CDR3 DNA reads TGTGCCAGCGGAATGACAGCCTACGAGCAGTACTTC.

V usage is TRBV19 and J usage is TRBJ1-5, with 7 positions matching TRBD1. This CDR3 region has 15 residues. J lost 6 bases, V lost 1 base, and 6 bases had no gene match. Germline V lookup: CDR1 LNHDA, CDR2 SQIVND (reference sequence). CDR3 residues: CASSIVWAGGQPQHF. CDR3 DNA sequence: TGTGCCAGTAGTATAGTCTGGGCAGGGGGTCAGCCCCAGCATTTT. Based on the CDR3 plus reference TRBV19 and TRBJ1-5, the full variable domain is DGGITQSPKYLFRKEGQNVTLSCEQNLNHDAMYWYRQDPGQGLRLIYYSQIVNDFQKGDIAEGYSVSREKKESFPLTVTSAQKNPTAFYLCASSIVWAGGQPQHFGDGTRLSIL.

CDR3 sequence reads: CASSYTLWNEQFF. CDR3 bases: TGTGCCAGCAGTTACACCCTTTGGAATGAGCAGTTCTTC. The gene calls are TRBV6-2 or TRBV6-3 and TRBJ2-1; D ambiguous. The CDR3 consists of 13 residues. Germline V gene sequence: CDR1 MNHEY, CDR2 SVGEGT. The germline V and J ends were trimmed by 2 bases and 7 bases, with 9 bases remaining between them.

The chain employs TRBV2 and TRBJ1-2; 7 nucleotides match TRBD1. The CDR3 is 15 amino acids. Germline loops: CDR1 SNHLY, CDR2 FYNNEI. J lost 4 bases, V lost 6 bases, and 11 bases had no gene match. CDR3 region: CASSAAGGQRYGYTF. As DNA, the CDR3 is TGTGCCAGCAGCGCGGCTGGGGGACAGCGCTATGGCTACACCTTC.

The rearrangement uses TRBV6-5 and TRBJ2-7; D is possibly TRBD1 or TRBD2 (5 bases each). The V gene lost 6 bases and the J gene lost 5 bases, with 14 bases spanning the gap. This CDR3 comprises 13 residues. The germline V gene encodes CDR1 MNHEY and CDR2 SVGAGI. CDR3 bases: TGTGCCAGCAGGGGGTCCCGAGGGGACGAGCAGTACTTC. It translates to CASRGSRGDEQYF.

This clonotype was picked up many times. The V and J genes are TRBV6-1 and TRBJ1-6, with D perhaps TRBD1 (5 bases). The CDR3 is 18 amino acids. The V gene's germline CDR1 is MNHNS and CDR2 SASEGT. The V end was cut by 1 base, the J end by 0 bases, with 13 bases between. The CDR3 region has the DNA TGTGCCAGCAGTGAAGGGGCAGGGAAGAGCTCCTATAATTCACCCCTCCACTTT. Protein sequence: CASSEGAGKSSYNSPLHF.

On this clonotype: This may arise from a read error, as a much more abundant clone is one base away. J is TRBJ1-2 and V is TRBV7-9; D gene uncertain. The CDR3 loop spans 13 amino acids. The germline V gene encodes CDR1 SEHNR and CDR2 FQNEAQ (reference sequence). V was cut by 5 bases and J by 7 bases, with 14 bases left in between. CDR3 nucleotide sequence: TGTGCCAGCAGCCCATCCACGCCCCTTGGCTACACCTTC. Translating it yields CASSPSTPLGYTF.

This clonotype showed up just a few times. V is TRBV20-1 and J is TRBJ2-1; D is perhaps TRBD1 or TRBD2 (5 bases each). The CDR3 is made up of 14 amino acids. V was clipped by 6 bases and J by 0 bases, with 12 bases between them. Germline V gene sequence: CDR1 DFQATT, CDR2 SNEGSKA (reference sequence). The CDR3 DNA reads TGCAGTGCGAGGGACGTATACTCCTACAATGAGCAGTTCTTC. Translation: CSARDVYSYNEQFF.

The chain links TRBV10-3 to TRBJ2-7, with a weak D call TRBD1 (7 bases). The germline V gene has CDR1 ENHRY and CDR2 SYGVKD. Trimming removed 3 bases at V and 9 bases at J, with 18 bases between. The length of the CDR3 is 14 residues. CDR3 protein: CAISDPGGQNWQYF. CDR3 nucleotides: TGTGCCATCAGTGACCCAGGGGGGCAAAACTGGCAGTACTTC.

This clonotype was seen a few times. The V gene is TRBV6-1, the J gene TRBJ1-4, with D unclear. The CDR3 is 15 amino acids. The ends were cut back, 1 base at V and 3 bases at J, with 9 bases in the middle. Per germline, CDR1 MNHNS and CDR2 SASEGT. The CDR3 here is CASSEDGSPNEKLFF. The CDR3 DNA is TGTGCCAGCAGTGAAGACGGGTCGCCTAATGAAAAACTGTTTTTT.

About this clonotype: The junction and the germline gene differ at one end; a read error may be behind it. This chain connects TRBV6-2 or TRBV6-3 to TRBJ2-7; TRBD1 is a possible D gene (5 bases). Germline V gene lookup returns CDR1 MNHEY and CDR2 SVGEGT. The length of the CDR3 is 14 residues. The CDR3 here is CASSYVGRADEQCF. The CDR3 DNA sequence: TGTGCCAGCAGTTACGTTGGCAGGGCGGACGAGCAGTGCTTC.

V and J are TRBV12-3 or TRBV12-4 and TRBJ1-5; D is uncertain. CDR3 length: 16 residues. V was clipped by 3 bases and J by 1 base, with 13 bases between them. The CDR3 nucleotides read TGTGCCAGCAGTTTCGGGAGCATAGGGAGCAATCAGCCCCAGCATTTT. Translation: CASSFGSIGSNQPQHF.

The sample holds a few counts of this clonotype. The V call is TRBV7-2, the J call TRBJ2-1; 7 positions agree with TRBD2. Germline assignment: CDR1 SGHTA and CDR2 FQGNSA. The CDR3 length is 12 residues. V was clipped by 6 bases and J by 8 bases; unmatched bases: 4. The CDR3 spells CASRGLIDEQFF. In nucleotides, the CDR3 is TGTGCCAGCAGGGGACTAATCGATGAGCAGTTCTTC.

The CDR3: CASRAHERYEQYF. DNA of the CDR3: TGTGCCAGCAGGGCGCACGAACGGTACGAGCAGTACTTC. The chain is built from TRBV27 and TRBJ2-7, with D hard to call. Trimming left V 6 bases short and J 4 bases short, with 13 bases between. Germline V gives CDR1 MNHEY, CDR2 SMNVEV (reference sequence). This CDR3 comprises 13 residues.

This clonotype has a handful of counts. The V and J genes are TRBV20-1 and TRBJ2-7; weak D call: TRBD2 (7 bases). The CDR3 is made up of 13 amino acids. Germline values: CDR1 DFQATT, CDR2 SNEGSKA (reference sequence). Between the trimmed V and J ends, which lost 7 bases and 0 bases, there was a span of 13 bases. The chain's CDR3 is CSVPGGPSYEQYF. The CDR3 bases are TGCAGTGTCCCGGGGGGCCCCTCCTACGAGCAGTACTTC.

This clonotype has more than one count but fewer than ten. This rearrangement joins TRBV2 to TRBJ2-7; D possibly uses TRBD1 or TRBD2 (5 bases each). Trimming stripped 8 bases from V and 0 bases from J, with 8 bases between. Germline lookup yields CDR1 SNHLY and CDR2 FYNNEI. The CDR3 has 12 residues. The CDR3 is CASAGSSYEQYF. For the CDR3, the DNA is TGTGCCAGCGCAGGGAGCTCCTACGAGCAGTACTTC.